The table lists the clone carrying this T cell receptor (beta chain) with a few counts. The time point is: patch test 2, 6 weeks after DPC sensitization. Regarding treatment: therapeutic diphenylcyclopropenone sensitization with weekly scalp DPC. Donors were 18 to 70-year-old alopecia patients suitable for DPC. The sample originates from a study of human T cells and chemical hapten exposure. The library attached unique molecular identifiers to individual cDNA molecules. Original processing methods: From about 20,000 to 690,000 TCRs were found per sample, with a median of approximately 92,000. TCRdb re-derived calls from the RACE reads in MiXCR, one entry per CDR3 protein. The authors' filters were not applied to this entry. Seen here are more than 85,000 distinct CDR3 sequences, more than 9.5% observed once, and the top ten hold roughly 2.3%. CDR1 SGHRS and CDR2 YFSETQ come from the germline V gene. The J segment lost 4 bases and the V segment lost 2 bases, leaving 5 bases of the junction unmatched. There are 15 residues in the CDR3.

The input for sequencing was whole blood, taken in connection with sensitization to the hapten diphenylcyclopropenone (DPC). This TCR derives from a man between 35 and 55 years old with alopecia areata. Some clones in this sample may be carry-over from other donors' samples. The chain employs TRBV5-1 and TRBJ1-4, with TRBD1 identical over 7 bases. The CDR3 coding sequence is TGCGCCAGCAGCTTCCGAACAGGGGTTAATGAAAAACTGTTTTTT. Translation gives CASSFRTGVNEKLFF.